Below, 11 T cell receptor beta chains from the same sample are listed, as sequenced in a study of blood T cell repertoires in COVID-19. Produced via immunoSEQ multiplex PCR; TCRdb's table is partial and in-frame only. This sample has 95,000 to 150,000 clones; approximately 85% occur once, and the top ten carry about 6.9%. Sequencing was done on a sample of peripheral blood. These receptors were taken from a man older than 75 with active or convalescent COVID-19.

This CDR3 reads CASSMGQGEETQYF. The CDR3 DNA follows: TGCGCCAGCAGCATGGGACAGGGAGAAGAGACCCAGTACTTC. J is TRBJ2-5 and V is TRBV5-1, with 9 nucleotides matching TRBD1. J gave up 3 bases and V 4 bases, and 4 bases lay outside the gene matches. This CDR3 has 14 amino acids. Per the germline V gene, CDR1 is SGHRS and CDR2 is YFSETQ.

This chain links TRBV7-2 with TRBJ2-5, with 13 bases lining up with TRBD2. The V and J ends lost 5 bases and 5 bases, in that order; junction bases with no gene match: 11. Germline V CDR1 and CDR2: SGHTA, FQGNSA. The CDR3 runs to 17 residues. The CDR3 spells CASSAAGLAGVVETQYF. The DNA for the CDR3 is TGTGCCAGCAGCGCAGCAGGACTAGCGGGAGTGGTGGAGACCCAGTACTTC. Full variable domain (missing parts from reference TRBV7-2 and TRBJ2-5): GAGVSQSPSNKVTEKGKDVELRCDPISGHTALYWYRQSLGQGLEFLIYFQGNSAPDKSGLPSDRFSAERTGGSVSTLTIQRTQQEDSAVYLCASSAAGLAGVVETQYFGPGTRLLVL.

The DNA for the CDR3 is TGTGCCAGCAGCTTGGCTCGGGCAGGGGGTAGCGAGCAGTACTTC. It encodes CASSLARAGGSEQYF. The chain employs TRBV5-4 and TRBJ2-7; 7 bases are a match to TRBD1. The CDR3 consists of 15 residues. The germline gives CDR1 SGHNT, CDR2 YYREEE (reference sequence). The trim removed 0 bases at V and 6 bases at J, leaving 9 bases unmatched.

V usage is TRBV27 and J usage is TRBJ2-7, with D possibly TRBD1 on 7 matching bases. CDR3 length: 14 amino acids. Germline lookup yields CDR1 MNHEY and CDR2 SMNVEV (reference sequence). V shed 2 bases and J shed 4 bases, with 12 bases lying between them. CDR3: CASSLRRGPYEQYF. In DNA form, the CDR3 reads TGTGCCAGCAGTTTAAGGAGGGGGCCTTACGAGCAGTACTTC.

At least ten counts were recorded for this clone. V gene TRBV12-5 combines with J gene TRBJ1-1; D perhaps matches TRBD1 (6 bases). The length of the CDR3 is 15 residues. V lost 4 bases and J 0 bases, leaving 12 bases between the germline ends. Germline V gene data show CDR1 as LGHNT and CDR2 as FRNRAP. CDR3: CASGSWTELNTEAFF. The CDR3 DNA sequence: TGTGCTAGTGGTTCCTGGACAGAGTTGAACACTGAAGCTTTCTTT.

V is TRBV7-2 and J is TRBJ2-1; 10 bases agree with TRBD2. With 0 bases clipped from V and 9 bases from J, the junction kept 11 bases outside the gene matches. The CDR3 is made up of 17 amino acids. Germline CDR1 and CDR2: SGHTA and FQGNSA. As DNA, the CDR3 is TGTGCCAGCAGCTTAGCCCTAGCGGGGGTTCTTACAGGTGAGCAGTTCTTC. It translates to CASSLALAGVLTGEQFF.

The genes are TRBV7-2 and TRBJ1-2; D not certain. The CDR3 is 13 residues long. CDR1 SGHTA and CDR2 FQGNSA come from the germline V gene. Trimming left V 0 bases short and J 8 bases short, with 10 bases between. Here the CDR3 DNA reads TGTGCCAGCAGCTTAGCGGTGGTTGGCGGCTACACCTTC. Translating it yields CASSLAVVGGYTF.

J is TRBJ2-4 and V is TRBV7-9, with D possibly TRBD1 on 5 matching bases. Germline values: CDR1 SEHNR, CDR2 FQNEAQ (reference sequence). This CDR3 is built from 16 residues. The ends were cut back, 0 bases at V and 2 bases at J, with 11 bases in the middle. The CDR3 sequence is CASSLAFAGPKNIQYF. For the CDR3, the DNA is TGTGCCAGCAGCTTAGCTTTTGCAGGGCCCAAAAACATTCAGTACTTC.

V gene TRBV6-2 or TRBV6-3 combines with J gene TRBJ2-1; 14 nucleotides agree with TRBD2. The CDR3 runs to 17 residues. J lost 8 bases, V lost 5 bases, and 11 bases had no gene match. Germline V gene sequence: CDR1 MNHEY, CDR2 SVGEGT. The CDR3 reads CASSLFQTSGRAYEQFF. CDR3 DNA sequence: TGTGCCAGCAGTCTGTTCCAGACTAGCGGGAGGGCCTATGAGCAGTTCTTC.

J is TRBJ2-2 and V is TRBV3-1 (or the pseudogene TRBV3-2), with D unclear. The length of the CDR3 is 16 residues. The germline V gene has CDR1 LGHDT and CDR2 YNNKEL (reference sequence). V was clipped by 0 bases and J by 0 bases, with 8 bases between them. This chain's CDR3 is CASSQETVANTGELFF. The CDR3 nucleotides are TGTGCCAGCAGCCAAGAGACTGTGGCGAACACCGGGGAGCTGTTTTTT.

This chain links TRBV19 with TRBJ1-4, with TRBD1 identical over 10 bases. The CDR3 is 15 amino acids. Per the germline V gene, CDR1 is LNHDA and CDR2 is SQIVND (reference sequence). V trimming: 5 bases; J trimming: 4 bases; junction bases outside the gene matches: 4. The DNA of the CDR3 is TGTGCCAGTAGTGGGGGACAGGGGAATAATGAAAAACTGTTTTTT. This translates into CASSGGQGNNEKLFF.